The 32 T cell receptor beta chains below were found in one sample sequenced in a study. Treg sorting used a CD4+CD25+CD127-/low gate. TCRdb redid the calling of the 5' RACE reads with MiXCR, one entry per CDR3 protein. Among 34,000 or so distinct CDR3 sequences listed, 25% to 30% were seen once. Sequenced material: tumor-infiltrating Tregs sorted from the breast tumor. The receptors originated from a female donor with breast cancer.

This clonotype was picked up many times. The chain couples TRBV2 to TRBJ1-2, with D uncertain. Trimming removed 2 bases at V and 7 bases at J, with 14 bases between. The CDR3 extends over 14 amino acids. Germline V gene lookup returns CDR1 SNHLY and CDR2 FYNNEI. In nucleotides, the CDR3 is TGTGCCAGCAGTGAAAGGACTGCCAGCCGTGGCTACACCTTC. Encoded protein: CASSERTASRGYTF.

The chain carries TRBV12-3 or TRBV12-4 and TRBJ2-7, with a tentative D call TRBD2 (5 bases). V was clipped by 5 bases and J by 4 bases, with 15 bases between them. The CDR3 extends over 14 amino acids. CDR3 nucleotide sequence: TGTGCCAGCAGTCCACAGCTGCCGGGGTACGAGCAGTACTTC. It specifies CASSPQLPGYEQYF.

This clonotype was observed many times. This sequence joins TRBV7-9 and TRBJ1-6; tentatively, D is TRBD1 (5 bases). The length of the CDR3 is 15 residues. The ends were cut back, 10 bases at V and 5 bases at J, with 18 bases in the middle. Germline V gene data show CDR1 as SEHNR and CDR2 as FQNEAQ (reference sequence). CDR3 in DNA: TGTGCCACGCAAAGGCTCGACAGTAATAATTCACCCCTCCACTTT. The encoded protein is CATQRLDSNNSPLHF.

This clonotype was found many times. The chain has TRBV20-1 and TRBJ1-5; 8 bases agree with TRBD1. V shed 0 bases, J shed 4 bases, and the junction held 5 bases outside the gene matches. Germline V gene sequence: CDR1 DFQATT, CDR2 SNEGSKA (reference sequence). There are 15 residues in the CDR3. CDR3 DNA sequence: TGCAGTGCTAGAGATCTGGACAGGGCTAATCAGCCCCAGCATTTT. As protein: CSARDLDRANQPQHF.

This chain uses TRBV6-5 with TRBJ2-6, with TRBD1 identical over 7 bases. This CDR3 region has 15 residues. With V trimmed by 5 bases and J by 2 bases, 3 bases remained unmatched. Germline V gene lookup returns CDR1 MNHEY and CDR2 SVGAGI. The CDR3 DNA reads TGTGCCAGCAGTGACAGGGCGGCTGGGGCCAACGTCCTGACTTTC. Encoded protein: CASSDRAAGANVLTF.

This chain uses TRBV7-9 with TRBJ1-5; possibly TRBD1 for D (6 bases). Germline-derived CDR1 and CDR2 are SEHNR and FQNEAQ (reference sequence). With 3 bases removed from V and 5 bases from J, the gap between germline ends came to 8 bases. The CDR3 length is 13 residues. In nucleotides, the CDR3 is TGTGCCAGCAGCTTCGGGGGGCATCAGCCCCAGCATTTT. The encoded protein is CASSFGGHQPQHF.

This clonotype appeared many times. The CDR3 protein is CASSQDPLGDEVASIYGYTF. The CDR3 DNA reads TGCGCCAGCAGCCAAGACCCCCTCGGCGATGAGGTCGCTTCAATCTATGGCTACACCTTC. V is TRBV4-1 and J is TRBJ1-2; D gene unclear. The CDR3 sequence is 20 residues long. V gave up 0 bases and J gave up 4 bases, with 27 bases separating them. The germline gives CDR1 MGHRA, CDR2 YSYEKL.

As for this clonotype: Since a much larger clone is just one base distant, this may be a read error. The chain couples TRBV7-9 to TRBJ2-1; 9 bases are a match to TRBD2. The CDR3 sequence is 15 residues long. Germline loops: CDR1 SEHNR, CDR2 FQNEAQ (reference sequence). In nucleotides, the CDR3 is TGTGCCAGCAGCTTAGGACTAGCGGAGATGGATGAGCGGTTCTTC. It translates to CASSLGLAEMDERFF.

The V call is TRBV30, the J call TRBJ2-7; D ambiguous. This CDR3 contains 11 residues. Germline CDR1 is GTSNPN and CDR2 is SVGIG (reference sequence). V lost 0 bases and J lost 6, with 6 bases in between. As DNA, the CDR3 is TGTGCCTGGAGTGTAGGTTCCGAGCAGTACTTC. Translation gives CAWSVGSEQYF.

This clonotype showed up just a few times. The chain joins TRBV2 to TRBJ2-5; D unresolved. The V and J ends lost 6 bases and 7 bases respectively, with 15 bases between them. CDR1 is SNHLY and CDR2 is FYNNEI in the germline V gene. The CDR3 totals 13 residues. The CDR3 region has the DNA TGTGCCAGCAGCGCGGACCACCCTGGGACCCAGTACTTC. Protein: CASSADHPGTQYF.

This clonotype was picked up a small number of times. V and J are TRBV5-1 and TRBJ1-5; D perhaps matches TRBD1 (6 bases). Trimming stripped 4 bases from V and 5 bases from J, with 16 bases between. The germline V gene has CDR1 SGHRS and CDR2 YFSETQ. The CDR3 totals 15 residues. CDR3 amino acids: CASSPGGQGDQPQHF. The CDR3, as DNA: TGCGCCAGCAGCCCGGGGGGGCAGGGCGATCAGCCCCAGCATTTT.

This clonotype was seen a few times. One junction end disagrees with the germline gene, perhaps due to a read error. The rearrangement joins TRBV7-2 to TRBJ2-1; 12 nucleotides align to TRBD1. The CDR3 is made up of 15 amino acids. From germline, CDR1 is SGHTA and CDR2 FQGNSA. The CDR3 DNA reads as TGTGCCGGCAGCGTGGGACAGGGGGCCCACAATGAGCAGTTCTTC. Protein product: CAGSVGQGAHNEQFF.

This clonotype appeared a few times. A much larger clone is a single base away; this may be a read error. The chain combines TRBV5-1 with TRBJ2-7; 10 nucleotides align to TRBD2. Looked up from germline, CDR1 is SGHRS and CDR2 is YFSETQ. This CDR3 is built from 14 residues. With V trimmed by 0 bases and J by 7 bases, 4 bases remained unmatched. This CDR3 is CASSLASGGVEQYF. The CDR3 DNA sequence: TGCGCCAGCAGCTTGGCTAGCGGGGGTGTAGAGCAGTACTTC.

The chain combines TRBV7-9 with TRBJ1-5; D call uncertain. Germline assignment: CDR1 SEHNR and CDR2 FQNEAQ (reference sequence). The CDR3 length is 13 residues. The V end lost 3 bases, the J end lost 6 bases, and 9 bases lay between the germline ends. The DNA for the CDR3 is TGTGCCAGCAGCTTTGATCTATTTCAGCCCCAGCATTTT. This sequence encodes CASSFDLFQPQHF.

For this clonotype: As the CDR3 is not closed by the conserved phenylalanine or tryptophan, this likely results from a read error. V usage is TRBV20-1 and J usage is TRBJ1-5, with a possible D match to TRBD1 (5 bases). V was cut by 5 bases and J by 4 bases, with 12 bases left in between. The germline CDR1 and CDR2 sequences are DFQATT and SNEGSKA (reference sequence). The CDR3 totals 13 residues. CDR3 sequence: CSALRQTNQPQHL. The DNA for the CDR3 is TGCAGTGCTCTGCGACAGACAAATCAGCCCCAGCATTTG.

This clonotype was counted between two and nine times. A much larger clone lies a single base off, so this may be a read error. The V call is TRBV12-3 or TRBV12-4, the J call TRBJ2-4; D gene unclear. The CDR3 loop spans 14 amino acids. V was trimmed by 8 bases and J by 3 bases, leaving 14 bases between them. The CDR3 coding sequence is TGTGCCAGCCGTGGTCTGCTAGGCAAAAACATTCAGTACTTC. This gives the protein CASRGLLGKNIQYF.

This clonotype has more than one count but fewer than ten. The V and J genes are TRBV5-1 and TRBJ2-5; unclear D gene. Per germline, CDR1 SGHRS and CDR2 YFSETQ. The CDR3 totals 15 residues. The V end lost 2 bases, the J end lost 4 bases, and 15 bases lay between the germline ends. CDR3 amino acids: CASSFFSEVSETQYF. Written as DNA, the CDR3 is TGCGCCAGCAGCTTTTTTTCAGAGGTTTCAGAGACCCAGTACTTC.

This clonotype was observed many times. The V and J genes are TRBV3-1 and TRBJ1-6; no reliable D call. In germline, CDR1 is LGHDT, CDR2 YNNKEL (reference sequence). CDR3 length: 11 residues. Trimming left V 4 bases short and J 12 bases short, with 7 bases between. The CDR3, as DNA: TGTGCCAGCAGCCGGGAAGGACCCCTCCACTTT. The encoded protein is CASSREGPLHF.

This clonotype was seen only a few times. At one of its ends the junction is not consistent with the germline gene, which may arise from a read error. This chain uses TRBV9 with TRBJ2-1, with 8 bases matching TRBD2. CDR3 length: 16 residues. CDR1 and CDR2 (germline): SGDLS, YYNGEE. CDR3 in amino acids: CASSVTSGSSYNGQFF. CDR3 sequence (DNA): TGTGCCAGCAGCGTAACAAGCGGGAGCTCCTACAATGGGCAGTTCTTC.

This clonotype was observed at least ten times. The CDR3: CATAGGTEAFF. The CDR3 DNA is TGTGCCACCGCGGGGGGCACTGAAGCTTTCTTT. The chain joins TRBV3-1 to TRBJ1-1; perhaps TRBD1 as D (5 bases). Trimming pared 10 bases from V and 4 bases from J, leaving 10 bases between. The length of the CDR3 is 11 residues. Germline assignment: CDR1 LGHDT and CDR2 YNNKEL (reference sequence).

This clonotype was recorded at least ten times. The V call is TRBV6-1, the J call TRBJ1-2; D gene uncertain. This CDR3 region has 11 residues. Trimming took off 7 bases at V and 6 bases at J, with 9 bases between the two ends. Germline CDR1 reads MNHNS; CDR2 reads SASEGT. Written as DNA, the CDR3 is TGTGCCAGCAACGTTGAGCATGGCTACACCTTC. Translating it yields CASNVEHGYTF.

This clonotype has ten or more counts. The rearrangement uses TRBV7-6 and TRBJ2-7; 9 bases agree with TRBD2. V was pared by 5 bases and J by 2 bases, with 7 bases of the junction left unmatched. This CDR3 comprises 15 residues. Germline V gives CDR1 SGHVS, CDR2 FNYEAQ. The CDR3 DNA sequence: TGTGCCAGCAGCCGAATGACTAGCGGAGCCTACGAGCAGTACTTC. It specifies CASSRMTSGAYEQYF.

The rearrangement joins TRBV7-3 to TRBJ2-2, with 7 positions matching TRBD1. Germline-derived CDR1 and CDR2 are SGHTA and FQGTGA. With 2 bases clipped from V and 6 bases from J, the junction kept 15 bases outside the gene matches. The CDR3 consists of 18 residues. The CDR3 sequence: CASSLYGSKGAPPGELFF. The CDR3 nucleotides are TGTGCCAGCAGCTTATACGGAAGCAAGGGGGCCCCCCCCGGGGAGCTGTTTTTT. The variable domain in full, completed from reference TRBV7-3 and TRBJ2-2, reads GAGVSQTPSNKVTEKGKYVELRCDPISGHTALYWYRQSLGQGPEFLIYFQGTGAADDSGLPNDRFFAVRPEGSVSTLKIQRTERGDSAVYLCASSLYGSKGAPPGELFFGEGSRLTVL.

The chain recombines TRBV20-1 with TRBJ2-3; TRBD2 aligns across 7 bases. The germline gives CDR1 DFQATT, CDR2 SNEGSKA (reference sequence). The junction had 10 bases not matched to a gene; V was cut back by 3 bases and J by 1 base. The CDR3 spans 16 residues. CDR3 residues: CSASPLPSGGTDTQYF. The CDR3 coding sequence is TGCAGTGCTAGCCCTCTCCCGAGCGGGGGCACAGATACGCAGTATTTT.

This clonotype was recorded many times. The chain combines TRBV6-6 with TRBJ1-6, with TRBD1 matching 9 bases. Germline V lookup: CDR1 MNHNY, CDR2 SVGAGI (reference sequence). Trimming cost V 6 bases and J 7 bases; bases outside gene matches: 7. This CDR3 contains 15 residues. The CDR3 coding sequence is TGTGCCAGCAGACCGGGACAGGGAGGCAATTCACCCCTCCACTTT. It translates to CASRPGQGGNSPLHF.

The sample holds many counts of this clonotype. This chain links TRBV5-4 with TRBJ2-1; D gene uncertain. Germline CDR1 and CDR2: SGHNT and YYREEE (reference sequence). CDR3 length: 14 residues. V was cut by 4 bases and J by 3 bases, with 11 bases left in between. Here the CDR3 DNA reads TGTGCCAGCAGCCCCCTTGTGGGCTACAATGAGCAGTTCTTC. This translates into CASSPLVGYNEQFF.

This clonotype has only a few counts. This rearrangement joins TRBV2 to TRBJ2-7; D is perhaps TRBD1 (5 bases). There are 13 residues in the CDR3. Trimming cost V 7 bases and J 2 bases, with 12 bases left between them. Germline loops: CDR1 SNHLY, CDR2 FYNNEI. DNA of the CDR3: TGTGCCAGCAACAAGGGGCTTACCTACGAGCAGTACTTC. It specifies CASNKGLTYEQYF.

About this clonotype: This may be a read error: a much more frequent sequence differs by one nucleotide. J is TRBJ1-4 and V is TRBV7-9; the D is unclear. Germline lookup yields CDR1 SEHNR and CDR2 FQNEAQ (reference sequence). This CDR3 contains 13 residues. CDR3 nucleotides: TGTGCCGGCAGCCTACGTCCTCGGGAAAAACTGTTTTTT. It is translated as CAGSLRPREKLFF.

Points on this clonotype: Since a much larger clone is just one base distant, this may be a read error. The rearrangement uses TRBV6-5 and TRBJ1-5; D possibly corresponds to TRBD1 (5 bases). The CDR3 consists of 16 residues. Looked up from germline, CDR1 is MNHEY and CDR2 is SVGAGI. The CDR3 protein is CASSNRGPIGNQPRHF. CDR3 nucleotide sequence: TGTGCCAGCAGTAACCGGGGACCGATCGGAAATCAGCCCCGGCATTTT.

By sample fraction, this clonotype is medium-sized. This chain links TRBV4-1 with TRBJ2-1; 7 bases match TRBD2. Trimming took 0 bases from V and 11 from J; bases not matched to a gene: 13. The CDR3 length is 16 residues. Germline lookup yields CDR1 MGHRA and CDR2 YSYEKL. CDR3 nucleotide sequence: TGCGCCAGCAGCCAAGATCTCGGCGGGAGAACCGGACAGCAGTTCTTC. It codes for CASSQDLGGRTGQQFF.

The rearrangement joins TRBV9 to TRBJ1-1, with TRBD1 matching 10 bases. Germline V gives CDR1 SGDLS, CDR2 YYNGEE. With V trimmed by 4 bases and J by 12 bases, 6 bases remained unmatched. The CDR3 loop spans 12 amino acids. The CDR3, as DNA: TGTGCCAGCAGCCCTGGACAGGGGGTATCTTTCTTT. Its protein is CASSPGQGVSFF.

Only a few counts were recorded for this clonotype. The genes are TRBV7-9 and TRBJ2-1, with D possibly matching TRBD1 (5 bases). The V end lost 4 bases, the J end lost 4 bases, and 14 bases lay between the germline ends. The CDR3 is 15 amino acids. CDR1 and CDR2 (germline): SEHNR, FQNEAQ (reference sequence). CDR3 nucleotide sequence: TGTGCCAGCAGCTCTACCCCCCCAGGGTACAATGAGCAGTTCTTC. This gives the protein CASSSTPPGYNEQFF.